The 30 T cell receptor beta chains reported below all come from one sample, sequenced in a study of neoadjuvant anti-PD-1 for oral cavity cancer. The time point: after neoadjuvant nivolumab, at surgical resection. The data were produced by immunoSEQ multiplex PCR, yet TCRdb's version contains in-frame clones alone and is incomplete. Of 25,000 or so clones detected, around a quarter appear once; the ten largest clones hold 16%. This specimen consisted of tumor tissue, obtained after nivolumab (anti-PD-1) treatment. Receptor source: a person aged 35-79 years with oral cavity squamous cell carcinoma.

As for this clone: This probably arose from a read error, given a far larger clone one base away. Other DNA sequences from this sample encode an identical CDR3 as well. The chain joins TRBV11-2 to TRBJ1-5, with D unclear. The V gene lost 5 bases and the J gene lost 4 bases, with 15 bases spanning the gap. The germline CDR1 and CDR2 sequences are SGHAT and FQNNGV. The CDR3 is 15 residues long. Here the CDR3 reads CASSQARGINQPQHF. The CDR3 DNA is TGTGCCAGCAGCCAAGCTCGGGGAATTAATCAGCCCCAGCATTTT. Full variable domain (rest looked up from reference TRBV11-2 and TRBJ1-5): EAGVAQSPRYKIIEKRQSVAFWCNPISGHATLYWYQQILGQGPKLLIQFQNNGVVDDSQLPKDRFSAERLKGVDSTLKIQPAKLEDSAVYLCASSQARGINQPQHFGDGTRLSIL.

In its sample, this clone is medium-sized (0.01 to 0.1%). The V call is TRBV21-1, the J call TRBJ1-6. TRBV21-1 has pseudogene status. The CDR3 sequence is 11 residues long. CDR3 in DNA: TGTGCCAGCATTGTTAATTCACCCCTCCACTTT. This codes for CASIVNSPLHF.

The chain employs TRBV27 and TRBJ2-3; D perhaps matches TRBD1 (6 bases). Trimming took off 6 bases at V and 4 bases at J, with 14 bases between the two ends. CDR1 and CDR2 from the germline V gene are MNHEY and SMNVEV (reference sequence). The CDR3 length is 14 residues. The CDR3 nucleotides read TGTGCCAGCAGCCTACAGGGTATGGCAGATACGCAGTATTTT. It encodes CASSLQGMADTQYF.

This rearrangement joins TRBV7-9 to TRBJ1-4; 7 nucleotides line up with TRBD1. V shed 4 bases and J 8 bases; nucleotides not matched to a gene: 7. CDR3 length: 14 residues. CDR1 and CDR2 from the germline V gene are SEHNR and FQNEAQ (reference sequence). The CDR3: CASSYVTGREKLFF. Written as DNA, the CDR3 is TGTGCCAGCAGCTACGTGACAGGGCGGGAAAAACTGTTTTTT.

The V gene is TRBV18, the J gene TRBJ1-2; TRBD1 aligns across 7 bases. Germline CDR1 is KGHSH and CDR2 is LQKENI. The CDR3 spans 16 residues. Trimming cost V 3 bases and J 0 bases; bases outside gene matches: 7. CDR3 DNA sequence: TGTGCCAGCTCACCTCGACAGGGTCCCTCTAACTATGGCTACACCTTC. Translated: CASSPRQGPSNYGYTF.

Here the CDR3 reads CASSRQGAGAFF. The CDR3 DNA reads as TGTGCCAGCAGCCGACAGGGGGCAGGGGCTTTCTTT. V gene TRBV7-9 combines with J gene TRBJ1-1; 10 positions agree with TRBD1. Germline assignment: CDR1 SEHNR and CDR2 FQNEAQ (reference sequence). V lost 5 bases to trimming and J lost 11 bases; unmatched junction nucleotides: 5. This CDR3 comprises 12 residues.

In this sample, this clone turned up a few times. The genes are TRBV18 and TRBJ1-5; D not resolved. The V and J ends lost 3 bases and 6 bases respectively, with 9 bases between them. The CDR3 loop spans 13 amino acids. Germline-derived CDR1 and CDR2 are KGHSH and LQKENI. CDR3 amino acids: CASSPSEAQPQHF. CDR3 coding DNA: TGTGCCAGCTCACCCAGTGAGGCTCAGCCCCAGCATTTT.

This clone has more than one count but fewer than ten. V gene TRBV5-1 combines with J gene TRBJ1-1; D unresolved. The CDR3 extends over 14 amino acids. Deletions cut 2 bases from V and 1 base from J, with 9 bases between. The V gene's germline CDR1 is SGHRS and CDR2 YFSETQ. The chain's CDR3 is CASSFLLQNTEAFF. The CDR3, as DNA: TGCGCCAGCAGCTTCCTCCTTCAGAACACTGAAGCTTTCTTT.

J is TRBJ2-7 and V is TRBV28; 8 nucleotides match TRBD2. Germline V gene sequence: CDR1 MDHEN, CDR2 SYDVKM. V was clipped by 8 bases and J by 4 bases; unmatched bases: 10. The CDR3 loop spans 14 amino acids. The CDR3 region has the DNA TGTGCCAGCCGCCGACGGGGGGGAGGATACGAGCAGTACTTC. Translating it yields CASRRRGGGYEQYF.

The chain employs TRBV19 and TRBJ1-6; 9 bases are shared with TRBD1. Germline CDR1 is LNHDA and CDR2 is SQIVND (reference sequence). The ends lost 5 bases at V and 0 bases at J; junction bases unmatched: 8. The CDR3 has 18 amino acids. CDR3 DNA: TGTGCCAGTAGTTACCGGACAGGGGTGGGCTCCTATAATTCACCCCTCCACTTT. Translating it yields CASSYRTGVGSYNSPLHF. The whole variable domain, remainder taken from reference TRBV19 and TRBJ1-6, is DGGITQSPKYLFRKEGQNVTLSCEQNLNHDAMYWYRQDPGQGLRLIYYSQIVNDFQKGDIAEGYSVSREKKESFPLTVTSAQKNPTAFYLCASSYRTGVGSYNSPLHFGNGTRLTVT.

This clone was counted a single time. J is TRBJ1-6 and V is TRBV30; tentatively, D is TRBD1 (5 bases). The V end was cut by 3 bases, the J end by 3 bases, with 15 bases between. This CDR3 has 16 residues. Germline V gene lookup returns CDR1 GTSNPN and CDR2 SVGIG (reference sequence). The CDR3 nucleotides are TGTGCCTGGAGAGAGGGACTCAGGGTCTATAATTCACCCCTCCACTTT. Its protein product is CAWREGLRVYNSPLHF.

The chain employs TRBV13 and TRBJ2-3; 7 bases are shared with TRBD1. CDR3 length: 13 residues. Germline loops: CDR1 PRHDT, CDR2 FYEKMQ (reference sequence). The J segment lost 4 bases and the V segment lost 4 bases, leaving 2 bases of the junction unmatched. The CDR3 is CASSSGQSDTQYF. DNA of the CDR3: TGTGCCAGCAGCTCGGGACAGTCAGATACGCAGTATTTT.

This chain connects TRBV5-4 to TRBJ2-2, with TRBD2 matching 10 bases. Germline CDR1 SGHNT, CDR2 YYREEE (reference sequence). The V segment lost 6 bases and the J segment 4 bases; nucleotides outside the gene matches: 3. This CDR3 is built from 14 residues. This CDR3 is CASKRGGGTGELFF. CDR3 bases: TGTGCCAGCAAGCGGGGGGGAGGCACCGGGGAGCTGTTTTTT.

This clone has just a few counts. This chain uses TRBV18 with TRBJ1-1; tentative D call: TRBD1 (5 bases). Trimming took off 3 bases at V and 1 base at J, with 12 bases between the two ends. The CDR3 extends over 15 amino acids. Germline CDR1 reads KGHSH; CDR2 reads LQKENI. CDR3 coding DNA: TGTGCCAGCTCACCTCCCCGGGGCGGGAACACTGAAGCTTTCTTT. Its translation: CASSPPRGGNTEAFF.

The V gene is TRBV5-4, the J gene TRBJ1-1, with unresolved D. The germline V gene encodes CDR1 SGHNT and CDR2 YYREEE (reference sequence). The CDR3 is made up of 14 amino acids. The V and J ends lost 0 bases and 1 base respectively, with 7 bases between them. The CDR3 DNA reads TGTGCCAGCAGCTTGGGTCTGGCGAACACTGAAGCTTTCTTT. Encoded protein: CASSLGLANTEAFF.

Ten or more counts support this clone. In nucleotides, the CDR3 is TGCAGTGCTCCGGCAGGCCCTGAAGCTTTCTTT. Protein sequence: CSAPAGPEAFF. The gene calls are TRBV20-1 and TRBJ1-1, with D unclear. V lost 5 bases, J lost 6 bases, and 10 bases lay in between. This CDR3 region has 11 residues. Germline CDR1 and CDR2: DFQATT and SNEGSKA (reference sequence).

This clone was counted a few times. This chain uses TRBV5-1 with TRBJ1-2; D is possibly TRBD1 (6 bases). The V and J ends lost 0 bases and 7 bases respectively, with 7 bases between them. From germline, CDR1 is SGHRS and CDR2 YFSETQ. The CDR3 is made up of 12 amino acids. The CDR3 loop is CASSLETGGYTF. The CDR3 coding sequence is TGCGCCAGCAGCTTGGAGACAGGTGGCTACACCTTC.

Points on this clone: A far larger clone differs by one base, so this is likely a read error. This sequence joins TRBV5-6 and TRBJ2-5; no clear D. Trimming pared 0 bases from V and 2 bases from J, leaving 5 bases between. This CDR3 spans 13 amino acids. Germline CDR1 SGHDT, CDR2 YYEEEE. DNA for the CDR3: TGTGCCAGCAGCTTGGGCCGACAAGAGACCCAGTACTTC. This codes for CASSLGRQETQYF. Complete variable domain (other parts from reference TRBV5-6 and TRBJ2-5): DAGVTQSPTHLIKTRGQQVTLRCSPKSGHDTVSWYQQALGQGPQFIFQYYEEEERQRGNFPDRFSGHQFPNYSSELNVNALLLGDSALYLCASSLGRQETQYFGPGTRLLVL.

The rearrangement joins TRBV11-2 to TRBJ2-1; D uncertain. V lost 0 bases and J lost 0, with 6 bases in between. CDR1 is SGHAT and CDR2 is FQNNGV in the germline V gene. This CDR3 has 15 amino acids. CDR3 sequence (DNA): TGTGCCAGCAGCTTAGAGGTTTTCTCCTACAATGAGCAGTTCTTC. Its protein product is CASSLEVFSYNEQFF.

The V and J genes are TRBV29-1 and TRBJ1-1; 7 bases are a match to TRBD1. V trimming: 5 bases; J trimming: 5 bases; junction bases outside the gene matches: 8. CDR1 is SQVTM and CDR2 is ANQGSEA in the germline V gene. This CDR3 is built from 13 residues. The CDR3 coding sequence is TGCAGCGTTCTATCGACAGGGAATACTGAAGCTTTCTTT. Protein: CSVLSTGNTEAFF.

The table lists this clone with a few counts. The chain combines TRBV5-4 with TRBJ2-5; possibly TRBD1 for D (5 bases). The germline CDR1 and CDR2 sequences are SGHNT and YYREEE (reference sequence). The CDR3 is made up of 12 amino acids. The germline V and J ends were trimmed by 7 bases and 0 bases, with 7 bases remaining between them. CDR3 sequence (DNA): TGTGCCAGCGGACAATACCAAGAGACCCAGTACTTC. This translates into CASGQYQETQYF.

The rearrangement links TRBV11-2 to TRBJ2-7; 14 positions match TRBD2. There are 15 residues in the CDR3. V shed 5 bases, J shed 6 bases, and the junction held 6 bases outside the gene matches. Germline CDR1 and CDR2: SGHAT and FQNNGV. CDR3 amino acids: CASSLGTSGRGEQYF. CDR3 DNA: TGTGCCAGCAGCCTCGGGACTAGCGGGAGAGGCGAGCAGTACTTC.

This clone was detected ten times or more. This rearrangement joins TRBV27 to TRBJ2-7, with a possible D match to TRBD2 (7 bases). CDR3 size: 16 residues. The germline V gene encodes CDR1 MNHEY and CDR2 SMNVEV (reference sequence). V lost 6 bases, J lost 4 bases, and 22 bases lay in between. The DNA for the CDR3 is TGTGCCAGCAGCTCAACAGCCCAAGGGGGGGGGTACGAGCAGTACTTC. This codes for CASSSTAQGGGYEQYF.

The genes are TRBV15 and TRBJ2-3; D gene unclear. Trimming pared 8 bases from V and 0 bases from J, leaving 12 bases between. Germline assignment: CDR1 LNHNV and CDR2 YYDKDF (reference sequence). The CDR3 is 14 amino acids. The CDR3 DNA reads as TGTGCCACCGGCCCGTTCGAAAGCACAGATACGCAGTATTTT. Translation: CATGPFESTDTQYF.

The chain combines TRBV7-8 with TRBJ2-7, with 7 bases that match TRBD1. V lost 6 bases and J lost 2; bases outside the gene matches: 7. Germline values: CDR1 SGHVS, CDR2 FQNEAQ. The CDR3 sequence is 14 residues long. As DNA, the CDR3 is TGTGCCAGCAGTAATCGGGACAGAACCTACGAGCAGTACTTC. This encodes CASSNRDRTYEQYF.

The chain joins TRBV28 to TRBJ1-5; 7 positions agree with TRBD1. The germline V gene has CDR1 MDHEN and CDR2 SYDVKM. The CDR3 covers 14 residues. V gave up 8 bases and J gave up 4 bases; unmatched junction bases: 8. CDR3 amino acids: CASSDRVGNQPQHF. The CDR3, as DNA: TGTGCCAGCTCAGACAGGGTCGGTAATCAGCCCCAGCATTTT.

The rearrangement links TRBV4-2 to TRBJ1-4; 7 positions match TRBD1. The J segment lost 4 bases and the V segment lost 1 base, leaving 3 bases of the junction unmatched. Germline CDR1 is LGHNA and CDR2 is YNFKEQ. This CDR3 is 15 amino acids long. The CDR3 loop is CASSQGQGDNEKLFF. The CDR3 region has the DNA TGTGCCAGCAGCCAAGGTCAGGGGGATAATGAAAAACTGTTTTTT.

The chain couples TRBV11-1 to TRBJ2-7; D is unresolved. The CDR3 extends over 15 amino acids. Germline CDR1 SGHAT, CDR2 FQDESV (reference sequence). The V and J ends lost 5 bases and 0 bases respectively, with 14 bases between them. CDR3 sequence: CASSQEYADSYEQYF. The CDR3 DNA reads TGTGCCAGCAGCCAAGAGTATGCAGACTCCTACGAGCAGTACTTC.

The DNA for the CDR3 is TGTGCCAGCAGCCAAGAGACCTCGGACAGGGGTATTGTGTTTTGGCCCCAGCATTTT. As protein: CASSQETSDRGIVFWPQHF. This chain uses TRBV4-2 with TRBJ1-5, with 9 bases matching TRBD1. The CDR3 is made up of 19 amino acids. The V gene's germline CDR1 is LGHNA and CDR2 YNFKEQ. V trimming: 0 bases; J trimming: 9 bases; junction bases outside the gene matches: 18.

The V and J genes are TRBV28 and TRBJ2-1; D is unresolved. Trimming shortened V by 8 bases and J by 5 bases, and 13 bases separated the two germline ends. Germline loops: CDR1 MDHEN, CDR2 SYDVKM. The CDR3 sequence is 13 residues long. CDR3 region: CASYQRFDNEQFF. CDR3 DNA: TGTGCCAGCTACCAACGTTTTGACAATGAGCAGTTCTTC.